This TCR beta chain was captured in a study of cytomegalovirus exposure and HLA in healthy donors (dated by TCRdb to about 2017). Study-wide context: An earlier analysis of some 600 of the donors reported around 280 Gb of sequence data and around 100 million unique TCR beta sequences obtained from around 180 million T cells. An early release that covered roughly 600 HLA-typed donors contained approximately 300 gigabases of sequencing data and some 87 million unique TCR sequences. Of the approximately 400 genotyped donors, roughly 85% fell in the genetic ancestry cluster associated with self-reported Caucasian donors. The study was designed to test whether signatures of past pathogen exposure could be identified by cataloging public T cell receptors. Using immunosequencing, the study profiled T cell repertoires from some 670 subjects and related those repertoires to cytomegalovirus serostatus. In addition to the first cohort of 666 subjects, a separate validation cohort of under 150 different subjects was used. The study combined high-throughput TCR immunosequencing, statistical association of individual TCRs with disease status, and machine learning to predict cytomegalovirus infection status. A later analysis re-analyzed previously published TCR beta repertoires from 666 donors and added high-resolution HLA genotyping to study TCR occurrence patterns. In the later analysis, no new phenotypic data were used to find candidate immune exposures; instead, reliance was placed on TCR beta sequences and their occurrence across donors. To decide whether each TCR beta V gene segment behaved as functional or pseudogenic, an earlier analysis of some 580 of the donors relied on high-throughput TCR beta sequencing. Donor age, sex, ethnicity and CMV serostatus were compiled together with the repertoire data. A later genetic analysis took genome-wide SNP genotypes for about three fifths of the 666 donors and used that subset as a discovery cohort. Every repertoire in the discovery cohort had been generated on one and the same sequencing platform. Both class I and class II loci were covered by HLA typing, at four-digit resolution. Typing coverage varied by locus: roughly 620-640 donors for A, B, C, DRB1 and DQB1; some 520 for DQA1; some 610 for DPA1; around 450 for DPB1. A few DR-DQ haplotypes were handled as single units for association and clustering because linkage in the cohort was strong. Across about 370 genotyped donors of the cohort, an average of about 200,000 unique TCR beta nucleotide sequences per donor were sequenced, and roughly a sixth of those sequences were non-productive. What the authors observed across the whole study: Most TCR sequences were seen in very few donors, while some public TCRs were found in many individuals. CMV serostatus was the only immune exposure information available for the cohort. According to a later analysis, TCR association rates differed among HLA loci, with DRB1 alleles showing the most associated TCRs and HLA-C alleles showing the fewest. Broadly in line with IMGT annotations, most TCR beta V segments showed up in productive rearrangements about 87% or about 30% of the time in an earlier analysis of several hundred of the donors. When HLA alleles, especially DR and DQ, strongly co-occurred, TCR associations were difficult to assign to individual alleles. The classifier was reported to diagnose cytomegalovirus status with high specificity and sensitivity in both the original cohort and the validation cohort. Because some donors lacked HLA typing at each locus, the association tests relied only on the typed subset. V-gene and J-gene trimming of TCR beta chains was associated with a missense DCLRE1C variant in a later genetic analysis, and the association was replicated in an independent cohort. In a later analysis, 15,000 to 20,000 TCR beta sequences were associated with specific HLA alleles at a false discovery rate of 0.05. A later genetic analysis reported fewer N-insertions in productive TCRs among donors in an Asian-associated ancestry cluster than the roughly 720-donor mean. The presence/absence analyses assumed that sequencing depth was roughly uniform across donors, and that assumption may not be true. Most CMV-associated TCR beta chains appeared to be HLA-restricted in a later analysis, and the HLA associations seemed to be driven largely by CMV exposure. In vitro tests confirmed that a few of the cytomegalovirus-associated TCR beta chains recognize cytomegalovirus antigens. The 87-base-pair reads could not distinguish some IMGT-functional V segments, including TRBV6-2 and TRBV6-3, so those segments were excluded. The sequencing pipeline was judged likely to have produced a cluster of highly shared sequence variants as a technical artifact. The authors suggested that the approach could potentially be extended to other disease states and immunological phenotypes. Correlated functional status among segregating V segments might reflect linkage disequilibrium, but an unknown experimental factor could not be ruled out. Only TCR beta chains were sequenced in this cohort, and the absence of alpha or paired-chain data limited detectable features. Several of the top co-occurrence clusters appeared to be linked to parvovirus B19, influenza, CMV and Epstein-Barr virus, according to a later analysis. A total of 150 to 200 TCR beta chains were listed by the study as associated with cytomegalovirus. A further reported finding was that TCR beta sequences accurately predicted the HLA-A and HLA-B alleles for most subjects in the first cohort. Because counts were too low, roughly 18 rarely observed V segments, including chromosome 9 orphons, were left out of the earlier analysis of over 550 of the donors. A later analysis found that HLA-associated TCR beta chains were more clonally expanded and had lower generation probabilities than equally common non-associated chains.

In total, roughly 710 healthy bone marrow donors made up the cohort. At the time of sampling, all cohort members were nominally healthy, though unrecorded immune exposures were likely present. The donor tested CMV seropositive and was one of the 289 seropositive cohort members. Each donor provided a peripheral blood sample, and peripheral blood mononuclear cells were used for TCR beta sequencing. Genomic DNA extraction from the blood cell samples was performed with the Qiagen DNeasy Blood Extraction Kit. The library relied on the immunoSEQ multiplex PCR assay. The multiplex PCR relied on a mix of 60 forward primers for TCR Vbeta segments and 13 reverse primers for TCR Jbeta segments. Amplification of the CDR3 region of rearranged TCR beta genes was performed with a multiplex PCR assay on genomic DNA. Amplified TCR beta libraries were sequenced as 87-base-pair reads on the Illumina HiSeq System. The original pipeline was this. In a later analysis, tens of millions of unique TCR beta chains were counted across the approximately 670 repertoires, and about 9.9 million of these chains were shared by at least two donors. A nearest-neighbor algorithm error-corrected the raw reads and collapsed the reads into unique sequences, merging closely related sequences to remove PCR and sequencing errors. To assign V, D and J gene segments, CDR3 sequences were aligned to IMGT reference sequences. For a sequence to be retained, at least a six-nucleotide match to both a V gene segment and a J gene segment was required. Rearrangements were called productive when the CDR3 lacked stop codons and stayed in frame with V and J; all others were non-productive. Following IMGT convention, CDR3 was defined as the stretch from the second conserved V-encoded cysteine up to the conserved J-encoded phenylalanine. The earlier analysis of 587 of the donors excluded sequences that lacked an unambiguous match to a single V gene segment. An earlier analysis of fewer than 750 of the donors called V segments functional above 56.7% productive rearrangements and segregating when the between-donor standard deviation exceeded 5%. A statistical classification framework was developed to diagnose cytomegalovirus status using the catalog of TCR beta chain sequences. In a later analysis, V and J genes were assigned by comparing TCR nucleotide sequences against IMGT/GENE-DB human TR gene sequences. The TCRdist pipeline was used in a later analysis to assign CDR3 sequences and most-parsimonious VDJ recombination scenarios. A later analysis defined each TCR beta chain by its CDR3 amino acid sequence plus V-gene family, and excluded reads lacking a unique V-gene family. To address suspected cross-contamination and a sequencing artifact, a later analysis removed approximately 590 highly shared, low-generation-probability nucleotide sequences. For each public chain, a later analysis derived a clonal expansion index from normalized ranks of inferred template counts within each repertoire. In a later analysis, generation probabilities were computed using a VDJ recombination model fitted to out-of-frame rearrangements, and the results were checked against IGoR. In a later analysis, TCR-TCR, TCR-HLA and TCR-CMV co-occurrence was scored with hypergeometric tests, and a repertoire-size bias correction was applied to TCR pairs. In a later analysis, false discovery rates were estimated by permuting HLA or CMV assignments 20 times. In a later analysis, co-occurring TCRs were grouped using DBSCAN, and TCRdist sequence similarity was added for clustering within HLA-allele-positive subsets. For co-occurrence clustering, repertoires with fewer than 30,000 or more than 120,000 public chains were excluded, along with five repertoires with anomalous nucleotide sharing. In its TCRdb copy, this immuneACCESS table keeps in-frame sequences only and misses some clones. Where compared with another copy, unresolved V genes explain less than half of these, and the others have no known cause. The V and J calls and clone size were taken over from that table, and D and trimming were inferred from the DNA. The sample table lists around 120,000 clones, about 78% of them with a count of one. The leading ten clones occupy roughly 8.2% of the sample.

V trim: 10 bases; J trim: 4 bases; unmatched bases: 8. The CDR3, from cysteine to phenylalanine, totals 13 residues. Only the CDR3 DNA is retained, 39 bases long and in frame from the first base. CDR1 and CDR2 are drawn from the germline V gene: MNHEY, SVGAGI. As concerns this clone: Its recognized antigen is unknown. Qualities for individual bases were not recorded, and no much larger clone is one base off.

Input material: PBMCs. This TCR was sampled from a middle-aged woman in good health and CMV-seropositive. The V and J genes are TRBV6-5 and TRBJ1-2; 8 central nucleotides agree with TRBD1. CDR3 sequence: CATHRGGSYGYTF. The DNA is TGTGCCACACACAGGGGGGGGTCCTATGGCTACACCTTC.